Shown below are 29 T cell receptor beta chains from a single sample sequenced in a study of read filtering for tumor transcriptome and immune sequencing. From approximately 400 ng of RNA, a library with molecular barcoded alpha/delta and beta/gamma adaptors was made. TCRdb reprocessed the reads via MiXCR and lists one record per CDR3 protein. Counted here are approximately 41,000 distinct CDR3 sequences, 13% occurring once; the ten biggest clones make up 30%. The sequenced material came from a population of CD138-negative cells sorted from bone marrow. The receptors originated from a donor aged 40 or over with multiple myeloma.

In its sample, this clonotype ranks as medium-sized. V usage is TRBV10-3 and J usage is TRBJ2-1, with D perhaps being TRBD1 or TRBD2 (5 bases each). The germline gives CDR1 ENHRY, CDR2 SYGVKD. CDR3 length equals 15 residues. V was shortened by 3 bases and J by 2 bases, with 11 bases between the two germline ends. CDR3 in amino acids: CAISDWGIPYNEQFF. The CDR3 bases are TGTGCCATCAGTGACTGGGGGATCCCCTACAATGAGCAGTTCTTC.

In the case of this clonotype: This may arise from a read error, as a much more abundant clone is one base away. Here the CDR3 reads CASSLNTGGPYNGQFF. DNA of the CDR3: TGTGCCAGCAGCTTAAATACGGGAGGGCCTTACAATGGGCAGTTCTTC. The rearrangement joins TRBV7-3 to TRBJ2-1; TRBD2 aligns across 8 bases. Germline V CDR1 and CDR2: SGHTA, FQGTGA. The CDR3 contains 16 residues.

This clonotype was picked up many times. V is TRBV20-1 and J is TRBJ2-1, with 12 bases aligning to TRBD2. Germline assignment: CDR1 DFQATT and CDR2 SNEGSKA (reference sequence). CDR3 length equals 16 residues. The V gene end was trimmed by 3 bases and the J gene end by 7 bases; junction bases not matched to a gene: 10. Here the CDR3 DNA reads TGCAGTGCTAGTTACCCCCTAGCGGGAGGGCGTAATGAGCAGTTCTTC. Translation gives CSASYPLAGGRNEQFF.

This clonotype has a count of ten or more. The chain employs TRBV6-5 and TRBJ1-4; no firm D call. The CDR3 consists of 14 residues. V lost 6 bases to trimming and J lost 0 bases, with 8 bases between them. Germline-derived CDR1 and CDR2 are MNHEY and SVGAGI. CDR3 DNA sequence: TGTGCCAGCAGCCGGACGGCAACTAATGAAAAACTGTTTTTT. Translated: CASSRTATNEKLFF.

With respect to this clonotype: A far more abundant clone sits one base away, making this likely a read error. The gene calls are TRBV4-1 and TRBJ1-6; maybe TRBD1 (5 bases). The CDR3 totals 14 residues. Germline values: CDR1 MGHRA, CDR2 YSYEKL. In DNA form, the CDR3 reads TGCGCCAGCAGCCAGAGGACACAAGGCACTGAAGCTTCCTTT. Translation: CASSQRTQGTEASF.

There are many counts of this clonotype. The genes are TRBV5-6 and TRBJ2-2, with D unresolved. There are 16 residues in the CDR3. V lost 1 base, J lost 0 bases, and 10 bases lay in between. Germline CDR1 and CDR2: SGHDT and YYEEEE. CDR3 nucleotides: TGTGCCAGCAGCTTGCGGACGGTTGCGAACACCGGGGAGCTGTTTTTT. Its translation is CASSLRTVANTGELFF.

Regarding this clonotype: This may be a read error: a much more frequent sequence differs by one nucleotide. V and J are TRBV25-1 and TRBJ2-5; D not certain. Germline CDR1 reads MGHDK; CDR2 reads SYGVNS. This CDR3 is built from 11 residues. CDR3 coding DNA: TGTGCCAGCGGTGATGGGGAGACCCAGTACTTC. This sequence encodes CASGDGETQYF.

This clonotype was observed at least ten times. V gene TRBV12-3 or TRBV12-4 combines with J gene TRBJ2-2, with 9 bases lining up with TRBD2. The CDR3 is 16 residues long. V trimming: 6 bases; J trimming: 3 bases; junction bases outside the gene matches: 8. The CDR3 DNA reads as TGTGCCAGCAGGAGGTATAGCGGGAGCCACACCGGGGAGCTGTTTTTT. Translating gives CASRRYSGSHTGELFF.

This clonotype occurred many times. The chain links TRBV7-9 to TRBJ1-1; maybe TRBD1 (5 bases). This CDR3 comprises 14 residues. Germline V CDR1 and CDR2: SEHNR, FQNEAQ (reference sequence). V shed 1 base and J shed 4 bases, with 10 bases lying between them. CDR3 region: CASSLGGGTTEAFF. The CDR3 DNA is TGTGCCAGCAGCTTAGGGGGGGGTACCACTGAAGCTTTCTTT.

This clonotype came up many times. CDR3 sequence (DNA): TGTGCCAGCAGCCCTAAGGCCTCTGCCGGGGGGCACCAGTTCTTC. This encodes CASSPKASAGGHQFF. The chain couples TRBV27 to TRBJ2-1; D is possibly TRBD2 (7 bases). This CDR3 is 15 amino acids long. Trimming shortened V by 6 bases and J by 13 bases, and 25 bases separated the two germline ends. CDR1 is MNHEY, CDR2 SMNVEV, per germline (reference sequence).

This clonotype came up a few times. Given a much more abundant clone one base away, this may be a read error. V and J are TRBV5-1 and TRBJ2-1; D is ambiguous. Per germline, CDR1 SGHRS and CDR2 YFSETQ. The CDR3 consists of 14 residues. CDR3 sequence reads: CASSETLSYNGQFF. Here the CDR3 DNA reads TGCGCCAGCAGCGAGACCCTCTCCTACAATGGGCAGTTCTTC. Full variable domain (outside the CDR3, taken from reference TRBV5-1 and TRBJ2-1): KAGVTQTPRYLIKTRGQQVTLSCSPISGHRSVSWYQQTPGQGLQFLFEYFSETQRNKGNFPGRFSGRQFSNSRSEMNVSTLELGDSALYLCASSETLSYNGQFFGPGTRLTVL.

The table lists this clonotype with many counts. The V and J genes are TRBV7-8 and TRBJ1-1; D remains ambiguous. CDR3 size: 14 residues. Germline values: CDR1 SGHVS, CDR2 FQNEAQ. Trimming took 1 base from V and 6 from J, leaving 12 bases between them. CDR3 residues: CASSLDIALSEAFF. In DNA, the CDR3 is TGTGCCAGCAGCTTAGATATTGCGTTGTCTGAAGCTTTCTTT.

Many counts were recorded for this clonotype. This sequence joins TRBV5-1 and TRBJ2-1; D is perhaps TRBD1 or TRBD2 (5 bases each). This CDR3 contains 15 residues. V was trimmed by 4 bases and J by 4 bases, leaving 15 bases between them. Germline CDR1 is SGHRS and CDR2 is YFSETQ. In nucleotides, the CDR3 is TGCGCCAGCAGCGAACAACTAGGGGCTTACAATGAGCAGTTCTTC. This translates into CASSEQLGAYNEQFF.

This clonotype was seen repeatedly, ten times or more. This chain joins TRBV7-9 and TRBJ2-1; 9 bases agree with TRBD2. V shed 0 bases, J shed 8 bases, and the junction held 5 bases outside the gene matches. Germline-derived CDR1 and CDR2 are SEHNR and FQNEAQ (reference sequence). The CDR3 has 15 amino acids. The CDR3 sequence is CASSLAGLAIYEQFF. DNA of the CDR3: TGTGCCAGCAGCTTAGCGGGACTAGCTATCTATGAGCAGTTCTTC.

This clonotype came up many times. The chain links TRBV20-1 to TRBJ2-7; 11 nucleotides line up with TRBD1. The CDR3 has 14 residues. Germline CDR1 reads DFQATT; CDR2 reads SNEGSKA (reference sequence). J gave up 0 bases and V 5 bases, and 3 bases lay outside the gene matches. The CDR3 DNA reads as TGCAGTGCTCAGGGACAGGGGGTCTCCTACGAGCAGTACTTC. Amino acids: CSAQGQGVSYEQYF.

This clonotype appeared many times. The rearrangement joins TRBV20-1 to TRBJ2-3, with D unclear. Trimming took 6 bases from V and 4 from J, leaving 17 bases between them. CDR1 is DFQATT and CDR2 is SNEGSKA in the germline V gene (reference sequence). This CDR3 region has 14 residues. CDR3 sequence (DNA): TGCAGTGCCTCCCTACCTAGAATCGCAGATACGCAGTATTTT. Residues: CSASLPRIADTQYF.

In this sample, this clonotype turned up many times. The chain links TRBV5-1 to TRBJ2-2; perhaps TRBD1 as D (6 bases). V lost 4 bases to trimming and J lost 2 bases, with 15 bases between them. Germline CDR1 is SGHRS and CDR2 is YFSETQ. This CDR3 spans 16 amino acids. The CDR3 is CASSPGTKVNTGELFF. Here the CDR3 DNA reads TGCGCCAGCAGCCCCGGGACAAAGGTTAACACCGGGGAGCTGTTTTTT.

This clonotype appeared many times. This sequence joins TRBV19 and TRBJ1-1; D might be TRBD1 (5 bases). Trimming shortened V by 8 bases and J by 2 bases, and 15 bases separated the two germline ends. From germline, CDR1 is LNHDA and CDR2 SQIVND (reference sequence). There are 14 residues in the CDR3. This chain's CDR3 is CASADGGTNTEAFF. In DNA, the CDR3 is TGTGCCAGTGCCGACGGGGGTACCAACACTGAAGCTTTCTTT.

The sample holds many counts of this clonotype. The CDR3 DNA reads as TGTGCCAGCACCAACTGCCAGGCCATTAGGTACACTGAAGCTTTCTTT. Translating gives CASTNCQAIRYTEAFF. The V and J genes are TRBV6-4 and TRBJ1-1; D ambiguous. This CDR3 contains 16 residues. The germline gives CDR1 MRHNA, CDR2 SNTAGT. Trimming took 7 bases from V and 3 from J, leaving 21 bases between them.

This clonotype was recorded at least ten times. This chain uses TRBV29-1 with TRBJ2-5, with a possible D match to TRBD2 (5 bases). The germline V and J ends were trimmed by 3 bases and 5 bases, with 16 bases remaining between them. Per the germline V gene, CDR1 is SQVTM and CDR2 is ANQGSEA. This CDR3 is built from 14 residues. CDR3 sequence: CSVDGLHPGETQYF. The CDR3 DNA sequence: TGCAGCGTTGATGGTCTACACCCGGGGGAGACCCAGTACTTC.

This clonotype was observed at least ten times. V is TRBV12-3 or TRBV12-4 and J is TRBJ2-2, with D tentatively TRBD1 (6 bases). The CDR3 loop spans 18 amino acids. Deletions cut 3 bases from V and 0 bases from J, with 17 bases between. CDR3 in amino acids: CASSFSPGDIPNTGELFF. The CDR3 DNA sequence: TGTGCCAGCAGTTTCTCGCCTGGGGACATACCGAACACCGGGGAGCTGTTTTTT.

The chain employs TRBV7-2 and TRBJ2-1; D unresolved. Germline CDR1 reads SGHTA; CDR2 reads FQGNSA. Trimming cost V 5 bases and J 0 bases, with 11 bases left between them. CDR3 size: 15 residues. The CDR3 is CASSGGMGSYNEQFF. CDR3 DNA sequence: TGTGCCAGCAGCGGCGGAATGGGCTCCTACAATGAGCAGTTCTTC.

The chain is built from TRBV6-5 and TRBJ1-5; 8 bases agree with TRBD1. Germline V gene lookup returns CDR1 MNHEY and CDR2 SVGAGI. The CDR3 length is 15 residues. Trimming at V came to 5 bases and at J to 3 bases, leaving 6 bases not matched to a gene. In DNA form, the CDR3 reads TGTGCCAGCAGTGGAGGACAGGGAAACAATCAGCCCCAGCATTTT. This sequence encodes CASSGGQGNNQPQHF.

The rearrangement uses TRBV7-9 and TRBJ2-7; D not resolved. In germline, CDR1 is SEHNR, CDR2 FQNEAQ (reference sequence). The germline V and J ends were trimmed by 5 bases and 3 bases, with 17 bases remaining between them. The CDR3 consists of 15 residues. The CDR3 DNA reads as TGTGCCAGCAGCCAAGATACGAGTAGAGGCTACGAGCAGTACTTC. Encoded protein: CASSQDTSRGYEQYF.

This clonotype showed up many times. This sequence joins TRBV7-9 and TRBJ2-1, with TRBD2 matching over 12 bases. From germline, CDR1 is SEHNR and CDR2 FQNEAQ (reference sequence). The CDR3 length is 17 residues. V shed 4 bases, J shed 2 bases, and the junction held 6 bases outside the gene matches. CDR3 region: CASSSTSSGRAYNEQFF. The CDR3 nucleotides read TGTGCCAGCAGCTCGACCTCTAGCGGGAGGGCCTACAATGAGCAGTTCTTC.

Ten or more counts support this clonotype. CDR3 loop: CACGGAWGNEQFF. The CDR3 DNA reads TGTGCCTGCGGAGGGGCGTGGGGCAATGAGCAGTTCTTC. The V and J genes are TRBV30 and TRBJ2-1, with D maybe TRBD2 (6 bases). Germline assignment: CDR1 GTSNPN and CDR2 SVGIG (reference sequence). The V gene lost 6 bases and the J gene lost 6 bases, with 15 bases spanning the gap. CDR3 length: 13 residues.

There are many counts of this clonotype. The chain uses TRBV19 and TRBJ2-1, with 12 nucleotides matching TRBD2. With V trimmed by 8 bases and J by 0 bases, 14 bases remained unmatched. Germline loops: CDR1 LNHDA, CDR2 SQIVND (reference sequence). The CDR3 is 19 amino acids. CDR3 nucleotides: TGTGCCAGTCGGGGCTCCGGGACTAGCGGGTCATTCTCCTACAATGAGCAGTTCTTC. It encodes CASRGSGTSGSFSYNEQFF.

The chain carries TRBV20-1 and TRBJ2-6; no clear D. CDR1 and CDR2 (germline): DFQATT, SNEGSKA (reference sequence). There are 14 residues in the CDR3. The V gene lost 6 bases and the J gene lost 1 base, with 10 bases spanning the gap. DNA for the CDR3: TGCAGTGCCCTCGGTCGGTCTGGGGCCAACGTCCTGACTTTC. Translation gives CSALGRSGANVLTF.

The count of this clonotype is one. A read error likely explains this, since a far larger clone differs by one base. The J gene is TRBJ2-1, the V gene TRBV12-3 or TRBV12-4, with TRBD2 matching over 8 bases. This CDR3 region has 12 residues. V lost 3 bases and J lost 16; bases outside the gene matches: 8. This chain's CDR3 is CASSFPGRGGFF. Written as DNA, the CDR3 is TGTGCCAGCAGTTTCCCCGGACGGGGGGGTTTCTTC.